This T cell receptor (beta chain) was sequenced during a study of T cell responses to AZD1222 COVID-19 vaccine. Produced via immunoSEQ multiplex PCR; TCRdb's table is partial and in-frame only. The sample has about 150,000 clones, about nine tenths seen once. In regard to this clone: Its specificity is not known.

Study-level results: The sample set comprised mostly white British donors with more females, and clonal diversity was possibly underestimated. Spike as a whole was targeted by vaccine-associated CD4 TCRs, dominant at 160-218 and 743-854. The study identified only a handful of AZD1222 recipients as seropositive at baseline. Reports say nearly half of spike-specific TCRs go after unmutated variant regions.

CDR1 and CDR2 (germline): SEHNR, FQNEAQ (reference sequence). The junction had 8 bases not matched to a gene; V was cut back by 5 bases and J by 4 bases. CDR3 length: 16 residues. This TCR was sampled from an adult who received the AZD1222 COVID-19 vaccine. The V gene is TRBV7-9, the J gene TRBJ2-1, with TRBD1 identical over 10 bases. The sample was peripheral blood, taken 28 days after the second AZD1222 dose. The CDR3 loop reads CASSPRQGANYNEQFF. DNA for the CDR3: TGTGCCAGCAGCCCAAGACAGGGGGCTAATTACAATGAGCAGTTCTTC.